One sample yielded the 20 T cell receptor beta chains listed below, sequenced in a study of shared clonotypes between healthy human individuals. Produced via immunoSEQ multiplex PCR; TCRdb's table is partial and in-frame only. Found here are 450,000 to 600,000 clones, less than 80% of them singletons; the top ten hold about an eighth. The sequenced sample was PBMCs. The receptors come from a woman between 40 and 55 years old in good health. Some clones in this sample may be carry-over from other donors' samples.

The chain has TRBV5-1 and TRBJ1-4; TRBD1 is a possible D gene (6 bases). Per germline, CDR1 SGHRS and CDR2 YFSETQ. CDR3 length equals 14 residues. V was trimmed by 3 bases and J by 6 bases, leaving 12 bases between them. The CDR3, as DNA: TGCGCCAGCAGCTCAACAGGGTACGATGAAAAACTGTTTTTT. It encodes CASSSTGYDEKLFF.

This clone showed up just a few times. The chain has TRBV6-1 and TRBJ1-2, with TRBD1 matching over 7 bases. With 1 base clipped from V and 4 bases from J, the junction kept 3 bases outside the gene matches. Per the germline V gene, CDR1 is MNHNS and CDR2 is SASEGT. The CDR3 runs to 14 residues. The CDR3 reads CASSEGDSSYGYTF. The CDR3 DNA reads TGTGCCAGCAGTGAAGGGGACAGTTCCTATGGCTACACCTTC.

This clone was counted once. The chain couples TRBV15 to TRBJ2-1; D remains ambiguous. The V end was cut by 3 bases, the J end by 6 bases, with 18 bases between. The CDR3 sequence is 16 residues long. Germline V gene sequence: CDR1 LNHNV, CDR2 YYDKDF (reference sequence). CDR3 sequence: CATSSPLPRLINEQFF. The CDR3 coding sequence is TGTGCCACCAGCAGTCCTCTTCCGAGACTGATCAATGAGCAGTTCTTC.

The rearrangement links TRBV18 to TRBJ2-5; D may be TRBD2 (6 bases). V lost 3 bases, J lost 1 base, and 9 bases lay in between. The CDR3 has 14 amino acids. Germline values: CDR1 KGHSH, CDR2 LQKENI. This chain's CDR3 is CASSPKGGQETQYF. The CDR3 region has the DNA TGTGCCAGCTCACCCAAGGGAGGCCAAGAGACCCAGTACTTC.

The chain couples TRBV10-3 to TRBJ2-7; D remains ambiguous. V lost 1 base to trimming and J lost 6 bases, with 13 bases between them. Looked up from germline, CDR1 is ENHRY and CDR2 is SYGVKD. The CDR3 loop spans 14 amino acids. The CDR3 DNA is TGTGCCATCAGTGAGTTTAAGACCCTCAGCGAGCAGTACTTC. Translated, it gives CAISEFKTLSEQYF.

CDR3 in amino acids: CASGGSYQETQYF. CDR3 in DNA: TGTGCCAGCGGGGGGAGCTACCAAGAGACCCAGTACTTC. This chain uses TRBV11-2 with TRBJ2-5, with D perhaps TRBD2 (6 bases). Per the germline V gene, CDR1 is SGHAT and CDR2 is FQNNGV. The CDR3 extends over 13 amino acids. V was shortened by 8 bases and J by 0 bases, with 10 bases between the two germline ends.

This clone was seen just once. The chain employs TRBV7-2 and TRBJ2-3; 8 positions match TRBD2. The CDR3 sequence is 17 residues long. V was clipped by 3 bases and J by 6 bases; unmatched bases: 14. Per the germline V gene, CDR1 is SGHTA and CDR2 is FQGNSA. CDR3 loop: CASSFRPPGLGPDTQYF. The CDR3 coding sequence is TGTGCCAGCAGCTTCCGACCCCCGGGACTAGGGCCCGATACGCAGTATTTT.

The chain employs TRBV4-1 and TRBJ2-7, with a weak D call TRBD1 (7 bases). The CDR3 spans 16 residues. Looked up from germline, CDR1 is MGHRA and CDR2 is YSYEKL. V lost 1 base and J lost 3, with 16 bases in between. CDR3 nucleotide sequence: TGCGCCAGCAGCCAAGTCCCGAGGAGGGGGCGCTACGAGCAGTACTTC. Amino acid sequence: CASSQVPRRGRYEQYF.

CDR3 amino acids: CASSLNRGNTEAFF. In nucleotides, the CDR3 is TGTGCCAGCAGCCTGAACAGGGGGAACACTGAAGCTTTCTTT. The rearrangement joins TRBV2 to TRBJ1-1; 7 bases fit TRBD1. Germline V gives CDR1 SNHLY, CDR2 FYNNEI. V trimming: 6 bases; J trimming: 1 base; junction bases outside the gene matches: 5. The CDR3 loop spans 14 amino acids.

J is TRBJ1-3 and V is TRBV7-2; D not certain. The ends were cut back, 4 bases at V and 0 bases at J, with 7 bases in the middle. The CDR3 contains 14 residues. The germline V gene has CDR1 SGHTA and CDR2 FQGNSA. CDR3 residues: CASSSVNSGNTIYF. The CDR3 DNA sequence: TGTGCCAGCAGCTCAGTCAACTCTGGAAACACCATATATTTT. The entire variable domain, with the rest obtained from reference TRBV7-2 and TRBJ1-3, is as follows: GAGVSQSPSNKVTEKGKDVELRCDPISGHTALYWYRQSLGQGLEFLIYFQGNSAPDKSGLPSDRFSAERTGGSVSTLTIQRTQQEDSAVYLCASSSVNSGNTIYFGEGSWLTVV.

Details on this clone: A far larger clone is only one base removed, so a read error is likely. This chain connects TRBV28 to TRBJ2-7; D is uncertain. Trimming left V 2 bases short and J 6 bases short, with 14 bases between. CDR1 and CDR2 (germline): MDHEN, SYDVKM. The CDR3 extends over 14 amino acids. CDR3 DNA: TGTGCCAGCAGTTTAATGAGGTTTTACAGCGAGCAGTACTTC. As protein: CASSLMRFYSEQYF.

This chain joins TRBV7-2 and TRBJ2-2, with D hard to call. This CDR3 is built from 13 residues. Germline V gives CDR1 SGHTA, CDR2 FQGNSA. Trimming left V 5 bases short and J 8 bases short, with 12 bases between. CDR3 coding DNA: TGTGCCAGCAGCCACCCAGCATCAGGGGAGCTGTTTTTT. It is translated as CASSHPASGELFF.

V is TRBV6-5 and J is TRBJ1-2; D is undetermined. With 5 bases removed from V and 4 bases from J, the gap between germline ends came to 17 bases. The V gene's germline CDR1 is MNHEY and CDR2 SVGAGI. The CDR3 spans 15 residues. The CDR3 region is CASSISTFSPYGYTF. The CDR3 DNA is TGTGCCAGCAGTATTTCGACATTTTCTCCCTATGGCTACACCTTC.

This clone was seen more than once but under ten times. V and J are TRBV2 and TRBJ1-6; no clear D gene. V dropped 7 bases and J dropped 7 bases, with 5 bases sitting between them. Germline CDR1 and CDR2: SNHLY and FYNNEI. CDR3 size: 11 residues. CDR3 sequence: CASTGNSPLHF. The CDR3 coding sequence is TGTGCCAGCACGGGAAATTCACCCCTCCACTTT.

The chain has TRBV6-6 and TRBJ1-1, with unresolved D. CDR1 is MNHNY and CDR2 is SVGAGI in the germline V gene (reference sequence). The CDR3 is 15 amino acids. Trimming pared 5 bases from V and 0 bases from J, leaving 13 bases between. CDR3 sequence (DNA): TGTGCCAGCAGTCCGCCCTCAAACATGAACACTGAAGCTTTCTTT. This encodes CASSPPSNMNTEAFF.

V is TRBV28 and J is TRBJ1-1; D uncertain. The V gene lost 3 bases and the J gene lost 4 bases, with 6 bases spanning the gap. CDR1 is MDHEN, CDR2 SYDVKM, per germline. The CDR3 sequence is 12 residues long. The CDR3 loop is CASSLTTTEAFF. CDR3 coding DNA: TGTGCCAGCAGTTTGACGACCACTGAAGCTTTCTTT.

The V and J genes are TRBV2 and TRBJ2-5; a weak D match, TRBD1 (5 bases). V was shortened by 6 bases and J by 5 bases, with 13 bases between the two germline ends. The CDR3 spans 13 residues. In germline, CDR1 is SNHLY, CDR2 FYNNEI. CDR3: CASRAGILETQYF. The CDR3, as DNA: TGTGCCAGCAGGGCAGGGATCTTGGAGACCCAGTACTTC.

The V call is TRBV5-1, the J call TRBJ2-7; D ambiguous. V was cut by 4 bases and J by 7 bases, with 15 bases left in between. The CDR3 loop spans 13 amino acids. In germline, CDR1 is SGHRS, CDR2 YFSETQ. For the CDR3, the DNA is TGCGCCAGCAGCATGCAGGAGAGCCGGGAGCAGTACTTC. Its protein is CASSMQESREQYF.

This clone was counted once. In DNA form, the CDR3 reads TGCGCCAGCAGTGAGTCAAGGGTTTCTGGGGCCAACGTCCTGACTTTC. As protein: CASSESRVSGANVLTF. This rearrangement joins TRBV10-2 to TRBJ2-6; no firm D call. V lost 0 bases, J lost 1 base, and 7 bases lay in between. The CDR3 contains 16 residues. Germline V lookup: CDR1 WSHSY, CDR2 SAAADI.

J is TRBJ2-2 and V is TRBV7-9, with unresolved D. CDR1 is SEHNR and CDR2 is FQNEAQ in the germline V gene (reference sequence). The CDR3 is 16 amino acids. Trimming removed 10 bases at V and 4 bases at J, with 22 bases between. The CDR3 region is CATSPQKQYATGELFF. Here the CDR3 DNA reads TGTGCCACTTCCCCTCAGAAACAGTACGCCACCGGGGAGCTGTTTTTT.